What follows describes a single T cell receptor (beta chain). The germline gene is not matched at one end of the junction; a read error may be the cause. In the PCR, 60 Vbeta and 13 Jbeta primers were used. TCRdb's table, derived via immunoSEQ multiplex PCR, lists solely in-frame clones and lacks some. Among 100,000 to 150,000 clones listed, 80% were seen once. The sample is drawn from a study of cytomegalovirus exposure and HLA in healthy donors. Germline V lookup: CDR1 MNHNS, CDR2 SASEGT. This CDR3 comprises 16 residues. The TCR originated in a female donor in good health and CMV-seronegative. The gene calls are TRBV6-1 and TRBJ2-6, with D tentatively TRBD1 (7 bases). Sequenced input: PBMCs. In nucleotides, the CDR3 is TGTGCCAGCAGTGATCAGGGGGGCTCTGGGGCCAACGGCCTGACTTTC. Translating gives CASSDQGGSGANGLTF.